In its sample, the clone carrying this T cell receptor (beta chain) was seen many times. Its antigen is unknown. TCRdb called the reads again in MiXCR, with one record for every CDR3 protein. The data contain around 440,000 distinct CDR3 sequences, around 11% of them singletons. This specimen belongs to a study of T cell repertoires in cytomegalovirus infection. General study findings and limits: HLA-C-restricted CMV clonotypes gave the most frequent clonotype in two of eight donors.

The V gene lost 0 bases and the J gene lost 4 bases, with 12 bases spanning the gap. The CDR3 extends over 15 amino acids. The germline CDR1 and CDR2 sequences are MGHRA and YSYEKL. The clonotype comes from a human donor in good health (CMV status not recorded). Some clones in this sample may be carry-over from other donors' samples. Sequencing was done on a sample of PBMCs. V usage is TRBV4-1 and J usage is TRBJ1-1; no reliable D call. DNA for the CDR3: TGCGCCAGCAGCCAAGATTTAGGAGGGCCCACTGAAGCTTTCTTT. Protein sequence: CASSQDLGGPTEAFF.